This T cell receptor (beta chain) was profiled in a study of T cells in Graves' hyperthyroidism and ophthalmopathy (dated by TCRdb to between 2017 and 2020). With regard to the full study: Peripheral blood samples were taken at the time of initial diagnosis, prior to any treatment. To identify TCR V-J signatures that set the groups apart, the researchers used a discovery cohort of 100 or so patients, made up of 43 with Graves' ophthalmopathy and some 58 with stable Graves' hyperthyroidism. Whether ophthalmopathy could be predicted prospectively was tested in an independent validation cohort made up of some 20 hyperthyroidism patients plus 17 patients who later progressed to ophthalmopathy. The paper describes TCR Vbeta CDR3 sequencing of 135 peripheral blood samples, made up of fewer than 50 ophthalmopathy patients, roughly 72 hyperthyroidism patients and 17 progressor patients. The approximately 90 discovery patients were divided at random into training and test sets in a 7:3 ratio. The study also compared thyroid tissue and blood T-cell repertoires from a handful of Graves' hyperthyroidism patients. After sampling, hyperthyroidism patients received methimazole starting at 30 mg daily, and ophthalmopathy patients received high-dose intravenous methylprednisolone.

Graves' hyperthyroidism was defined as stable when no progression to ophthalmopathy occurred over 18 months of follow-up. Hyperthyroidism patients were aged 18 to 65 years and newly diagnosed, with disease duration of less than 2 months. Patients with uncontrolled infections, other autoimmune diseases, pregnancy or lactation were excluded. Diagnoses were based on clinical symptoms, serum thyroxine and TRAb, thyroid ultrasound and orbital computed tomography. PBMCs were isolated from 8 to 10 ml of fresh peripheral blood by Ficoll-Paque density gradient centrifugation. Total RNA was extracted using Trizol reagent, and RNA quality was assessed on an Agilent 2100 Bioanalyzer. Broad study findings and their caveats: During validation, the model predicted progression to ophthalmopathy a median of about 6.3 months ahead of onset, with 60% to 71% sensitivity and less than 85% specificity. No statistical method was used to fix the sample size in advance, and group allocation was not hidden from the investigators. Most expanded thyroid clonotypes (frequency above 0.001) were also detected in blood, a finding suggesting that blood repertoires may reflect thyroid immune responses. A model built on a 13 V-J signature distinguished ophthalmopathy from stable hyperthyroidism, reaching approximately 89% sensitivity and around 82% specificity in cross-validation and 80%/75% in testing.

This clonotype was counted at least ten times. There is no known antigen for this receptor. No base-level quality is on record; no much larger clone is a single base apart. The CDR3 has 13 amino acids, counting the end cysteine and phenylalanine. Kept here is only the CDR3 DNA, which spans 39 bases and is read in frame from base 1. The germline V gene encodes CDR1 GTSNPN and CDR2 SVGIG (reference sequence). V is shortened by 2 bases, J by 8 bases, and the region joining them spans 12 bases. The TCR beta CDR3 regions were amplified from the RNA transcripts. The TCR CDR3 was subjected to a first round of RT-PCR using the HTBI primer set and the Qiagen OneStep RT-PCR kit. The libraries were constructed in a second round of multiplex PCR and then size-selected and purified. Paired-end sequencing of the libraries was performed with 100 bp reads on an Illumina HiSeq2000. As for how the authors treated the data: SOAPnuke was used to process the raw data, removing reads that contained adapters or uncalled bases, had a mean Phred below 15, or lacked an exact match to the constant primer or identifier. COPE v1.2.5 was used to merge high-quality paired reads, and clonotypes were defined as unique nucleotide sequences. MiTCR v1.1 was used to align the clonotypes against IMGT TRBV, TRBD and TRBJ reference segments. Analysis was restricted to V-J combinations with a frequency above 0.0001, which covered 99.2% of repertoires. The TCS score was defined as F50 (clonal expansion) divided by E x V (chaos), with BLOSUM62-based TCRdist calculated between CDR3 peptides within each V-J. Welch's t-statistics and random forest reduced approximately 520 V-J features to 13, which were used in a naive Bayes classifier (R e1071). TCRdb reprocessed the public reads (quality trimming at Q25 with fastp, clone calling with MiXCR) and kept in-frame beta chains. Entries are consolidated by CDR3 protein sequence, retaining the most common genes and DNA. The V and J calls were not made by the authors but by TCRdb's processing. The sample table records about 420,000 distinct CDR3 sequences; around 16% of these occur just once. Roughly 7.4% of the sample lies in the top ten.

The TCR originated in a woman under 30 with Graves' hyperthyroidism. The chain is made from TRBV30 and TRBJ1-4; the D gene is perhaps TRBD1, on 5 matching bases. The sequenced material came from blood. The base sequence is TGTGCCTGGAGTTGGAGGGGAAGCGAAAAACTGTTTTTT. Its translation is CAWSWRGSEKLFF.